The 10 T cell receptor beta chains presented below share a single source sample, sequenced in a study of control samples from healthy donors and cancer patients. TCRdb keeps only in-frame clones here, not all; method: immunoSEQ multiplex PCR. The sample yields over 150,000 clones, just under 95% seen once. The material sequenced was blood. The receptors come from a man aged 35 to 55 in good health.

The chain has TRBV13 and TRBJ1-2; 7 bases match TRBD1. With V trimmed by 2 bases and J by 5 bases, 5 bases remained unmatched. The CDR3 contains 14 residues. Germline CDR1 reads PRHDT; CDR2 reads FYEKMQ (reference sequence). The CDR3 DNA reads TGTGCCAGCAGCTTAAGCAGGGGGAGGTATGGCTACACCTTC. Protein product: CASSLSRGRYGYTF.

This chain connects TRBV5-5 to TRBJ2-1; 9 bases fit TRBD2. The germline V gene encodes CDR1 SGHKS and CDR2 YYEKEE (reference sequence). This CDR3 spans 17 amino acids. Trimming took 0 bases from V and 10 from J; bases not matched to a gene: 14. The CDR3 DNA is TGTGCCAGCAGCTTGGAGGGTAGCGGGGGCCAGGCCCGGGAGCAGTTCTTC. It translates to CASSLEGSGGQAREQFF.

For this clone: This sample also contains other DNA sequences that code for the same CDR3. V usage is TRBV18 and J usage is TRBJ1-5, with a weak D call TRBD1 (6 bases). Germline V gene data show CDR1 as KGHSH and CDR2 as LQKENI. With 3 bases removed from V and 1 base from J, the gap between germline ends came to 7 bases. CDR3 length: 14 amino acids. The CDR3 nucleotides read TGTGCCAGCTCACCTGACAGGAGCAATCAGCCCCAGCATTTT. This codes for CASSPDRSNQPQHF.

CDR3 sequence (DNA): TGCGCCAGCAGCCAAGCAGCGGGGGCGGGTTCACCCCTCCACTTT. Protein sequence: CASSQAAGAGSPLHF. The rearrangement uses TRBV4-1 and TRBJ1-6; the D gene is possibly TRBD1 (6 bases). This CDR3 comprises 15 residues. The V and J ends lost 1 base and 9 bases respectively, with 13 bases between them. Germline loops: CDR1 MGHRA, CDR2 YSYEKL.

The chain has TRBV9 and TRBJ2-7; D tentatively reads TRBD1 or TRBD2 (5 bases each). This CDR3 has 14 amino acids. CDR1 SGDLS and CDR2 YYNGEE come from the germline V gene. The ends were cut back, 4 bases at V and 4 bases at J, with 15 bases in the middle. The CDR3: CASSPRDPAYEQYF. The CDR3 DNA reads TGTGCCAGCAGCCCCAGGGACCCTGCTTACGAGCAGTACTTC.

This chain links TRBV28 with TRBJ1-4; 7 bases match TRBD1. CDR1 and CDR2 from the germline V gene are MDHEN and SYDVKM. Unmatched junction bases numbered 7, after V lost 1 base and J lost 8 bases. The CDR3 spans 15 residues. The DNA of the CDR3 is TGTGCCAGCAGTTTATTAGCAGAACAGGGGGAAAAACTGTTTTTT. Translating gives CASSLLAEQGEKLFF.

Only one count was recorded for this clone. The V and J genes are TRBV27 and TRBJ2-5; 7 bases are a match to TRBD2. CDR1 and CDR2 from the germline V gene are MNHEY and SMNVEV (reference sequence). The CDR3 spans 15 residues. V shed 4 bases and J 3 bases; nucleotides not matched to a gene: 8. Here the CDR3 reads CASSSSGQNKETQYF. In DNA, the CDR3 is TGTGCCAGCAGTTCTAGCGGACAAAACAAAGAGACCCAGTACTTC.

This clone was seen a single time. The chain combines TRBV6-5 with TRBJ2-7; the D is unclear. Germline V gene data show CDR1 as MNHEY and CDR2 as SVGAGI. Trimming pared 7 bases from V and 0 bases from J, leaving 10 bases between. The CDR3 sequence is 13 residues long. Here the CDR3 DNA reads TGTGCCAGCACTCGGGCAGCCTCCTACGAGCAGTACTTC. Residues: CASTRAASYEQYF.

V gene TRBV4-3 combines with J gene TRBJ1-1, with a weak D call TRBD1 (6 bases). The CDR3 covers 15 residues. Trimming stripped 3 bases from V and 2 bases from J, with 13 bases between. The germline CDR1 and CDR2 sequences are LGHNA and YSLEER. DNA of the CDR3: TGCGCCAGCAGCCATGGAATACAGGGAAACACTGAAGCTTTCTTT. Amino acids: CASSHGIQGNTEAFF.

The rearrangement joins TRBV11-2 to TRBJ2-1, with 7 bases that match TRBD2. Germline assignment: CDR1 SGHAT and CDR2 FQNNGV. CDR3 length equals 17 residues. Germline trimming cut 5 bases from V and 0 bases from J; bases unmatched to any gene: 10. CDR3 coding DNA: TGTGCCAGCAGCGGCTACGGGGGGACGAGCTCCTACAATGAGCAGTTCTTC. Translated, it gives CASSGYGGTSSYNEQFF.